This is a list of T cell receptor beta chains from one sample in a study of control samples from healthy donors and cancer patients. Repertoires were generated with immunoSEQ multiplex PCR, while TCRdb's copy carries only in-frame clones and drops some. The sample lists 48,000 or so clones; 93% were seen once. The material sequenced was PBMCs. These receptors originate from a woman aged 50 to 65 with head and neck cancer. CDR3s include the opening cysteine and the closing phenylalanine or tryptophan. The order of the fields is D gene, J gene, clone size, V gene, CDR3 protein, CDR3 DNA. The D gene is left open where the match is weak. A clone size is listed for some rows: how often the clone was seen (once, few, many), or a class if it is expanded.

TRBD1	TRBJ1-2	-	TRBV5-1	CASSGQGGAGYTF	TGCGCCAGCAGCGGACAGGGAGGTGCTGGCTACACCTTC
-	TRBJ1-5	-	TRBV10-3	CAISPGSRNQPQHF	TGTGCCATCAGCCCAGGGTCTCGCAATCAGCCCCAGCATTTT
-	TRBJ2-1	-	TRBV5-4	CASTLRGSGDEQFF	TGTGCCAGCACCCTGAGGGGGAGTGGGGATGAGCAGTTCTTC
-	TRBJ1-2	-	TRBV18	CASSPGDPGGYTF	TGTGCCAGCTCACCAGGGGACCCGGGGGGCTACACCTTC
-	TRBJ2-1	-	TRBV12-3/TRBV12-4	CASSLAGNEQFF	TGTGCCAGCAGTTTAGCTGGGAATGAGCAGTTCTTC
-	TRBJ2-3	-	TRBV2	CASSEGESTDTQYF	TGTGCCAGCAGTGAGGGGGAAAGCACAGATACGCAGTATTTT
TRBD1	TRBJ2-3	-	TRBV24-1	CATSDWTGEGDTQYF	TGTGCCACCAGTGATTGGACAGGCGAGGGAGATACGCAGTATTTT
TRBD2	TRBJ2-3	-	TRBV7-3	CASSPGSGRAVDTQYF	TGTGCCAGCAGCCCAGGGAGCGGGAGGGCCGTAGATACGCAGTATTTT
TRBD1	TRBJ1-4	-	TRBV6-6	CASSWTGSDEKLFF	TGTGCCAGCAGCTGGACAGGGTCTGACGAAAAACTGTTTTTT
TRBD1	TRBJ1-2	-	TRBV5-6	CASSRGGQGVNYGYTF	TGTGCCAGCAGCCGTGGGGGACAGGGGGTTAACTATGGCTACACCTTC
TRBD1	TRBJ1-2	-	TRBV25-1	CASSDPRTGTNYGYTF	TGTGCCAGCAGTGACCCTCGGACAGGGACTAACTATGGCTACACCTTC
-	TRBJ1-2	-	TRBV11-2	CASSLEVQGFFYGYTF	TGTGCCAGCAGCTTAGAAGTTCAAGGCTTCTTCTATGGCTACACCTTC
-	TRBJ2-7	-	TRBV2	CASSDREQYF	TGTGCCAGCAGTGACAGGGAGCAGTACTTC
-	TRBJ2-2	-	TRBV7-9	CASSLNSLGHTGELFF	TGTGCCAGCAGCTTGAACAGCCTAGGACACACCGGGGAGCTGTTTTTT
-	TRBJ2-1	-	TRBV19	CASSPRGPPLWNEQFF	TGTGCCAGTTCTCCCCGGGGGCCACCCCTTTGGAATGAGCAGTTCTTC
-	TRBJ1-1	-	TRBV25-1	CASSEPGRNTEAFF	TGTGCCAGCAGTGAACCTGGGCGGAACACTGAAGCTTTCTTT
-	TRBJ2-7	-	TRBV15	CATSRDGTSSYEQYF	TGTGCCACCAGCAGAGACGGGACAAGCTCCTACGAGCAGTACTTC
TRBD2	TRBJ2-1	-	TRBV6-5	CASSRGGPYNEQFF	TGTGCCAGCTCCCGCGGGGGGCCCTACAATGAGCAGTTCTTC
-	TRBJ1-1	-	TRBV2	CASSVRENTEAFF	TGTGCCAGCAGTGTAAGGGAGAACACTGAAGCTTTCTTT
-	TRBJ2-7	-	TRBV5-1	CASSGLNRDYEQYF	TGCGCCAGCAGCGGTTTAAACAGGGACTACGAGCAGTACTTC
-	TRBJ1-1	-	TRBV28	CASSLYHSEAFF	TGTGCCAGCAGTCTTTATCACAGTGAAGCTTTCTTT
TRBD2	TRBJ2-1	-	TRBV6-1	CASSEARGGHNEQFF	TGTGCCAGCAGTGAAGCGCGGGGGGGCCACAATGAGCAGTTCTTC
-	TRBJ1-1	-	TRBV28	CASSLWGGGWTEAFF	TGTGCCAGCAGTTTATGGGGAGGGGGATGGACTGAAGCTTTCTTT
-	TRBJ1-1	-	TRBV20-1	CSASPAGLTEAFF	TGCAGTGCTAGTCCCGCAGGCCTCACTGAAGCTTTCTTT
-	TRBJ2-3	-	TRBV6-2/TRBV6-3	CASSYMARSTDTQYF	TGTGCCAGCAGTTATATGGCGAGAAGCACAGATACGCAGTATTTT
-	TRBJ2-7	-	TRBV6-1	CASSERGNYEQYF	TGTGCCAGCAGTGAACGGGGGAACTACGAGCAGTACTTC
-	TRBJ2-7	-	TRBV3-1/TRBV3-2	CASSQGDIYEQYF	TGTGCCAGCAGCCAAGGGGATATCTACGAGCAGTACTTC
TRBD1	TRBJ1-5	few	TRBV7-6	CASSSGTGIDQPQHF	TGTGCCAGCAGCTCTGGGACAGGGATAGATCAGCCCCAGCATTTT
TRBD1	TRBJ1-2	-	TRBV6-2/TRBV6-3	CASSSSGQGYGYTF	TGTGCCAGCAGTTCCTCTGGACAGGGGTATGGCTACACCTTC
-	TRBJ2-7	-	TRBV19	CASSIVQGNEQYF	TGTGCCAGTAGTATAGTTCAAGGGAACGAGCAGTACTTC
TRBD2	TRBJ2-3	-	TRBV6-2/TRBV6-3	CASSYLGLGFTDTQYF	TGTGCCAGCAGTTACTTGGGACTAGGATTTACGGATACGCAGTATTTT
-	TRBJ1-2	once	TRBV30	CAWRWGLPLRDYGYTF	TGTGCCTGGAGGTGGGGTCTTCCACTTAGGGACTATGGCTACACCTTC
-	TRBJ2-1	-	TRBV7-6	CASTAQASKGNEQFF	TGTGCCAGCACCGCTCAGGCCTCAAAGGGGAATGAGCAGTTCTTC
-	TRBJ2-3	-	TRBV9	CASSAPGGTDTQYF	TGTGCCAGCAGCGCCCCTGGGGGCACAGATACGCAGTATTTT
TRBD1	TRBJ1-1	-	TRBV4-3	CASSQAPASTGDTEAFF	TGCGCCAGCAGCCAAGCCCCCGCGTCCACAGGGGACACTGAAGCTTTCTTT
TRBD1	TRBJ2-3	-	TRBV6-5	CASSSRGPQSTDTQYF	TGTGCCAGCAGTTCAAGGGGGCCCCAGAGCACAGATACGCAGTATTTT
TRBD1	TRBJ1-1	-	TRBV4-3	CASSQTNRGGTEAFF	TGCGCCAGCAGCCAGACAAACAGGGGGGGGACTGAAGCTTTCTTT
TRBD1	TRBJ2-7	-	TRBV5-1	CASSLAGTGDYEQYF	TGCGCCAGCAGCTTGGCCGGGACAGGGGATTACGAGCAGTACTTC